These 22 T cell receptor beta chains were all obtained from the same sample, sequenced in a study of blood T cell repertoires in COVID-19. Repertoires were generated with immunoSEQ multiplex PCR, while TCRdb's copy carries only in-frame clones and drops some. The sample comprises about 200,000 clones, about 83% of which are singletons, and about 8.1% rests with the top ten. Sample: peripheral blood. The receptors originated from a woman aged 45-65 years with acute or convalescent COVID-19.

The J gene is TRBJ1-1, the V gene TRBV5-1; D remains unclear. V dropped 3 bases and J dropped 0 bases, with 6 bases sitting between them. This CDR3 is built from 13 residues. In germline, CDR1 is SGHRS, CDR2 YFSETQ. The CDR3 is CASSSSVNTEAFF. CDR3 DNA: TGCGCCAGCAGCTCGTCCGTGAACACTGAAGCTTTCTTT.

Only a few counts were recorded for this clone. In nucleotides, the CDR3 is TGTGCCAGTAGTATGCGGGGGGCCGGGGAGCTGTTTTTT. It yields the protein CASSMRGAGELFF. The chain is built from TRBV19 and TRBJ2-2; TRBD2 matches at 8 bases. V shed 3 bases, J shed 6 bases, and the junction held 0 bases outside the gene matches. Germline CDR1 LNHDA, CDR2 SQIVND (reference sequence). The CDR3 totals 13 residues. The variable domain in full, completed from reference TRBV19 and TRBJ2-2, reads DGGITQSPKYLFRKEGQNVTLSCEQNLNHDAMYWYRQDPGQGLRLIYYSQIVNDFQKGDIAEGYSVSREKKESFPLTVTSAQKNPTAFYLCASSMRGAGELFFGEGSRLTVL.

The genes are TRBV7-9 and TRBJ2-1, with a possible D match to TRBD2 (5 bases). Germline CDR1 SEHNR, CDR2 FQNEAQ (reference sequence). CDR3 size: 12 residues. V shed 5 bases and J shed 12 bases, with 14 bases lying between them. The CDR3 here is CASSPGLDRQFF. CDR3 DNA sequence: TGTGCCAGCAGCCCAGGACTGGATAGGCAGTTCTTC.

A few counts support this clone. The gene calls are TRBV13 and TRBJ2-1; 14 positions agree with TRBD2. Losses at the gene ends were 5 bases for V and 0 bases for J; bases not matched to a gene: 15. This CDR3 comprises 21 residues. From germline, CDR1 is PRHDT and CDR2 FYEKMQ (reference sequence). CDR3: CASSPTGLAGEGPSSYNEQFF. The CDR3 bases are TGTGCCAGCAGCCCAACGGGACTAGCGGGAGAGGGCCCAAGCTCCTACAATGAGCAGTTCTTC.

The chain couples TRBV28 to TRBJ1-1; D perhaps matches TRBD1 (5 bases). This CDR3 has 14 amino acids. Germline V gives CDR1 MDHEN, CDR2 SYDVKM. Between the trimmed V and J ends, which lost 6 bases and 6 bases, there was a span of 17 bases. The CDR3 is CASSLVPGIPEAFF. The CDR3 DNA follows: TGTGCCAGCAGCCTTGTCCCAGGGATACCTGAAGCTTTCTTT.

V usage is TRBV7-2 and J usage is TRBJ2-1; 8 bases map to TRBD1. This CDR3 comprises 15 residues. The ends lost 1 base at V and 3 bases at J; junction bases unmatched: 2. Germline lookup yields CDR1 SGHTA and CDR2 FQGNSA. The CDR3 protein is CASSLGGQVYNEQFF. CDR3 nucleotide sequence: TGTGCCAGCAGCTTAGGGGGACAGGTCTACAATGAGCAGTTCTTC.

The CDR3 here is CASSNFRVKTPKLPDLQQETQYF. The CDR3 region has the DNA TGTGCCAGCAGCAACTTCCGCGTCAAGACTCCTAAACTACCCGACCTGCAACAAGAGACCCAGTACTTC. This rearrangement joins TRBV21-1 to TRBJ2-5; the table gives TRBD2 as D, unverified against the DNA. TRBV21-1 is reported as a pseudogene. This CDR3 comprises 23 residues.

The rearrangement links TRBV28 to TRBJ1-5, with 8 bases that match TRBD1. Trimming took 6 bases from V and 6 from J; bases not matched to a gene: 7. CDR1 is MDHEN and CDR2 is SYDVKM in the germline V gene. The CDR3 contains 14 residues. This CDR3 is CASRDTGGGQPQHF. DNA for the CDR3: TGTGCCAGCAGGGACACAGGGGGGGGTCAGCCCCAGCATTTT.

This clone appeared a single time. The V call is TRBV24-1, the J call TRBJ1-5; D perhaps matches TRBD1 (5 bases). The CDR3 totals 16 residues. CDR1 is KGHDR, CDR2 SFDVKD, per germline. Trimming shortened V by 5 bases and J by 0 bases, and 13 bases separated the two germline ends. The chain's CDR3 is CATSAGGHYSNQPQHF. The CDR3 DNA sequence: TGTGCCACCAGTGCGGGGGGTCATTATAGCAATCAGCCCCAGCATTTT.

V is TRBV19 and J is TRBJ2-7; D might be TRBD1 (6 bases). Germline CDR1 and CDR2: LNHDA and SQIVND (reference sequence). This CDR3 region has 16 residues. Trimming took off 5 bases at V and 2 bases at J, with 19 bases between the two ends. The CDR3 spells CASSRQGPLPAYEQYF. DNA for the CDR3: TGTGCCAGTAGTCGCCAGGGGCCGCTTCCCGCCTACGAGCAGTACTTC.

The J gene is TRBJ1-1, the V gene TRBV6-4; TRBD1 matches 7 bases. Trimming removed 2 bases from V and 1 base from J; junction bases left unmatched: 1. Germline lookup yields CDR1 MRHNA and CDR2 SNTAGT. The CDR3 length is 14 residues. The CDR3 DNA is TGTGCCAGCAGTGACAGGGACAGGAACACTGAAGCTTTCTTT. Residues: CASSDRDRNTEAFF.

The chain couples TRBV30 to TRBJ1-1; D gene ambiguous. Per germline, CDR1 GTSNPN and CDR2 SVGIG (reference sequence). The CDR3 loop spans 13 amino acids. The germline V and J ends were trimmed by 0 bases and 9 bases, with 14 bases remaining between them. CDR3 sequence: CAWSVSPQDKAFF. The CDR3 nucleotides are TGTGCCTGGAGTGTAAGTCCTCAGGATAAAGCTTTCTTT. The entire variable domain, with the rest obtained from reference TRBV30 and TRBJ1-1, is as follows: SQTIHQWPATLVQPVGSPLSLECTVEGTSNPNLYWYRQAAGRGLQLLFYSVGIGQISSEVPQNLSASRPQDRQFILSSKKLLLSDSGFYLCAWSVSPQDKAFFGQGTRLTVV.

CDR3 loop: CASSLDWGGFYNEQFF. CDR3 DNA sequence: TGCGCCAGCAGCTTGGATTGGGGGGGTTTCTACAATGAGCAGTTCTTC. V and J are TRBV5-1 and TRBJ2-1; 7 bases match TRBD2. The ends lost 0 bases at V and 3 bases at J; junction bases unmatched: 6. The CDR3 is made up of 16 amino acids. The V gene's germline CDR1 is SGHRS and CDR2 YFSETQ. Together with reference TRBV5-1 and TRBJ2-1, the CDR3 gives the full variable domain: KAGVTQTPRYLIKTRGQQVTLSCSPISGHRSVSWYQQTPGQGLQFLFEYFSETQRNKGNFPGRFSGRQFSNSRSEMNVSTLELGDSALYLCASSLDWGGFYNEQFFGPGTRLTVL.

The chain has TRBV21-1 and TRBJ1-2; TRBD1, the D gene given by the table, was not confirmed from the DNA. TRBV21-1 constitutes a pseudogene. The CDR3 runs 14 residues. CDR3 loop: CASSNFLQDQGYTF. DNA for the CDR3: TGTGCCAGCAGCAATTTTCTACAGGATCAAGGCTACACCTTC.

This clone was observed a handful of times. The chain couples TRBV5-1 to TRBJ2-3; D gene ambiguous. V lost 2 bases and J lost 0, with 4 bases in between. Germline-derived CDR1 and CDR2 are SGHRS and YFSETQ. This CDR3 region has 13 residues. The CDR3 is CASSFSSTDTQYF. The CDR3 coding sequence is TGCGCCAGCAGCTTCTCTAGCACAGATACGCAGTATTTT. The complete variable domain, with remaining parts taken from reference TRBV5-1 and TRBJ2-3, reads KAGVTQTPRYLIKTRGQQVTLSCSPISGHRSVSWYQQTPGQGLQFLFEYFSETQRNKGNFPGRFSGRQFSNSRSEMNVSTLELGDSALYLCASSFSSTDTQYFGPGTRLTVL.

The chain combines TRBV27 with TRBJ2-7; TRBD1 aligns across 9 bases. The V gene end was trimmed by 0 bases and the J gene end by 2 bases; junction bases not matched to a gene: 11. The germline V gene encodes CDR1 MNHEY and CDR2 SMNVEV (reference sequence). This CDR3 spans 18 amino acids. The CDR3 sequence: CASSLSSTGGRTTYEQYF. As DNA, the CDR3 is TGTGCCAGCAGTTTATCGTCCACAGGGGGCCGAACCACCTACGAGCAGTACTTC.

V usage is TRBV20-1 and J usage is TRBJ2-5, with D unclear. The germline CDR1 and CDR2 sequences are DFQATT and SNEGSKA (reference sequence). This CDR3 is 11 amino acids long. Trimming stripped 3 bases from V and 5 bases from J, with 7 bases between. The CDR3: CSASQFETQYF. The CDR3 nucleotides are TGCAGTGCTAGTCAGTTTGAGACCCAGTACTTC.

The chain joins TRBV28 to TRBJ2-3, with a tentative D call TRBD2 (6 bases). V was clipped by 6 bases and J by 1 base, with 14 bases between them. Germline V gene sequence: CDR1 MDHEN, CDR2 SYDVKM. The CDR3 is 15 amino acids. CDR3 sequence (DNA): TGTGCCAGCAGCCAAGGGTTAGCGGGCACAGATACGCAGTATTTT. Translating gives CASSQGLAGTDTQYF.

In this sample, this clone turned up a few times. The V call is TRBV18, the J call TRBJ2-7, with no clear D. Germline lookup yields CDR1 KGHSH and CDR2 LQKENI. V was trimmed by 1 base and J by 7 bases, leaving 14 bases between them. The CDR3 covers 14 residues. CDR3 loop: CASSPRSKLWEQYF. CDR3 coding DNA: TGTGCCAGCTCACCACGGTCTAAACTCTGGGAGCAGTACTTC. The full variable domain, completed using reference TRBV18 and TRBJ2-7, is NAGVMQNPRHLVRRRGQEARLRCSPMKGHSHVYWYRQLPEEGLKFMVYLQKENIIDESGMPKERFSAEFPKEGPSILRIQQVVRGDSAAYFCASSPRSKLWEQYFGPGTRLTVT.

The chain combines TRBV20-1 with TRBJ2-7, with D perhaps TRBD1 (5 bases). This CDR3 is 11 amino acids long. Looked up from germline, CDR1 is DFQATT and CDR2 is SNEGSKA (reference sequence). V gave up 6 bases and J gave up 3 bases, with 9 bases separating them. For the CDR3, the DNA is TGCAGTGCAAAGGACATCTACGAGCAGTACTTC. It specifies CSAKDIYEQYF.

The rearrangement links TRBV11-3 to TRBJ2-5, with D perhaps TRBD1 (6 bases). The CDR3 extends over 16 amino acids. V was shortened by 1 base and J by 2 bases, with 14 bases between the two germline ends. Germline CDR1 SGHNT, CDR2 YENEEA. CDR3 in amino acids: CASSLGAGAPQETQYF. The DNA of the CDR3 is TGTGCCAGCAGCTTAGGCGCAGGGGCCCCACAAGAGACCCAGTACTTC.

A few counts support this clone. V usage is TRBV21-1 and J usage is TRBJ2-3; the table's D gene call, TRBD2, was not cross checked with the DNA. TRBV21-1 is a documented pseudogene. CDR3 length equals 20 residues. CDR3 sequence reads: CASSKGKVKGREGRVDTQYF. The CDR3 coding sequence is TGTGCCAGCAGCAAAGGGAAGGTTAAGGGGAGGGAGGGCCGTGTAGATACGCAGTATTTT.